These 9 T cell receptor beta chains came from one sample sequenced in a study of blood T cell repertoires in COVID-19. Only in-frame clones appear in the TCRdb table, and some are missing; sequencing was by immunoSEQ multiplex PCR. The sample shows fewer than 300,000 clones, 70% to 90% of them seen only once. The sequenced material came from peripheral blood. The receptors come from a man younger than 35 with active or convalescent COVID-19.

This chain joins TRBV30 and TRBJ2-7; 10 nucleotides match TRBD1. CDR3 length: 14 residues. Unmatched junction bases numbered 4, after V lost 3 bases and J lost 2 bases. Germline lookup yields CDR1 GTSNPN and CDR2 SVGIG (reference sequence). The CDR3 DNA is TGTGCCTGGAGGGGGACAGGGGTGGCCTACGAGCAGTACTTC. It is translated as CAWRGTGVAYEQYF. The whole variable domain, filled in from reference TRBV30 and TRBJ2-7, reads SQTIHQWPATLVQPVGSPLSLECTVEGTSNPNLYWYRQAAGRGLQLLFYSVGIGQISSEVPQNLSASRPQDRQFILSSKKLLLSDSGFYLCAWRGTGVAYEQYFGPGTRLTVT.

V usage is TRBV27 and J usage is TRBJ2-1; 13 bases align to TRBD2. CDR1 is MNHEY and CDR2 is SMNVEV in the germline V gene (reference sequence). The CDR3 is 15 amino acids. V trimming: 2 bases; J trimming: 11 bases; junction bases outside the gene matches: 6. CDR3 sequence reads: CASSLNGLAGAKQFF. The CDR3 nucleotides read TGTGCCAGCAGTTTAAATGGACTAGCGGGGGCCAAGCAGTTCTTC.

The chain recombines TRBV6-1 with TRBJ1-3; D uncertain. Per the germline V gene, CDR1 is MNHNS and CDR2 is SASEGT. The CDR3 is made up of 19 amino acids. The germline V and J ends were trimmed by 2 bases and 0 bases, with 20 bases remaining between them. CDR3 nucleotides: TGTGCCAGCAGTGAAACGGGGTGGGGTGACATATTCTCTGGAAACACCATATATTTT. This sequence encodes CASSETGWGDIFSGNTIYF.

The V and J genes are TRBV6-6 and TRBJ2-7; 8 bases fit TRBD1. The trim removed 4 bases at V and 4 bases at J, leaving 3 bases unmatched. This CDR3 has 13 amino acids. From germline, CDR1 is MNHNY and CDR2 SVGAGI (reference sequence). The CDR3 DNA reads as TGTGCCAGCAGTTGGGACAGGACTTACGAGCAGTACTTC. It translates to CASSWDRTYEQYF.

The V and J genes are TRBV4-3 and TRBJ1-3; maybe TRBD1 (5 bases). The germline gives CDR1 LGHNA, CDR2 YSLEER. Trimming cost V 4 bases and J 0 bases, with 10 bases left between them. The CDR3 extends over 15 amino acids. This chain's CDR3 is CASSRTGDSGNTIYF. For the CDR3, the DNA is TGCGCCAGCAGCCGTACAGGAGACTCTGGAAACACCATATATTTT.

The J gene is TRBJ2-3, the V gene TRBV19; weak D call: TRBD1 (5 bases). The CDR3 length is 14 residues. V was shortened by 8 bases and J by 0 bases, with 12 bases between the two germline ends. Germline CDR1 is LNHDA and CDR2 is SQIVND (reference sequence). The chain's CDR3 is CASQTDTSTDTQYF. CDR3 sequence (DNA): TGTGCCAGTCAGACAGATACTAGCACAGATACGCAGTATTTT.

V and J are TRBV5-1 and TRBJ2-7; the match to TRBD2 covers 8 bases. This CDR3 is built from 17 residues. Germline assignment: CDR1 SGHRS and CDR2 YFSETQ. V was clipped by 4 bases and J by 13 bases; unmatched bases: 25. The CDR3 reads CASSPPWQAGAFWGVYF. CDR3 coding DNA: TGCGCCAGCAGCCCGCCTTGGCAAGCGGGGGCTTTTTGGGGGGTTTACTTC.

J is TRBJ1-2 and V is TRBV5-6; tentative D call: TRBD1 (5 bases). V was shortened by 6 bases and J by 2 bases, with 17 bases between the two germline ends. Germline lookup yields CDR1 SGHDT and CDR2 YYEEEE. This CDR3 has 15 amino acids. DNA of the CDR3: TGTGCCAGCATCTTCCCCAGCGGGGGGAACTATGGCTACACCTTC. This sequence encodes CASIFPSGGNYGYTF.

The CDR3 DNA reads TGTGCCAGCAGCCCGGACAGAGGAAATGGCTACACCTTC. Translating it yields CASSPDRGNGYTF. This chain links TRBV3-1 (or the pseudogene TRBV3-2) with TRBJ1-2; a possible D gene is TRBD1 (6 bases). Germline V gene lookup returns CDR1 LGHDT and CDR2 YNNKEL (reference sequence). V lost 4 bases to trimming and J lost 6 bases, with 12 bases between them. CDR3 size: 13 residues.